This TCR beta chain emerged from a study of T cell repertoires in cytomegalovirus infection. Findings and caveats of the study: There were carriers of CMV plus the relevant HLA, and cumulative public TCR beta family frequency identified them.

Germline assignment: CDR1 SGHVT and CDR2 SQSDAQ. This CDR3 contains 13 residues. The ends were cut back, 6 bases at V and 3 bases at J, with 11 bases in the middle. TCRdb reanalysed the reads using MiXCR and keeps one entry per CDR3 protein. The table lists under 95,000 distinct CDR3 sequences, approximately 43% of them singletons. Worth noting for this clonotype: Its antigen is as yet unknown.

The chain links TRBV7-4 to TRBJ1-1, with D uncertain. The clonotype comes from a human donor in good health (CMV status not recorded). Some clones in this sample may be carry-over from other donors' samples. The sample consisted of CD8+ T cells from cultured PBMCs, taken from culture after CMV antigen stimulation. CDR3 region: CASRVDGYTEAFF. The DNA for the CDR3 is TGTGCCAGCAGGGTTGACGGTTACACTGAAGCTTTCTTT.